This T cell receptor (beta chain) was identified in a study of blood T cell repertoires in COVID-19. Study-level information: Recovery among Cohort 3 donors was established by two negative PCRs, clearance, or symptom resolution. PBMCs, B-cell-depleted T cells, or T cells were the source of the cDNA or gDNA that made up the material.

Sequencing was performed with immunoSEQ multiplex PCR; in TCRdb, only in-frame clones are kept and a portion is missing. Of roughly 210,000 clones listed, around 90% are singletons. This clone appeared once. Per germline, CDR1 LNHNV and CDR2 YYDKDF (reference sequence). This CDR3 has 15 residues. V was shortened by 1 base and J by 5 bases, with 11 bases between the two germline ends. Which cohort a participant joined came from the clinical history participants gave. The receptor comes from a man between 25 and 39 years old in a cohort exposed to, infected with or recovered from COVID-19 (not recorded which). The sequenced sample consisted of PBMCs or T cells enriched from blood (not recorded which). This chain joins TRBV15 and TRBJ2-2; tentative D call: TRBD2 (7 bases). This chain's CDR3 is CATSRARGQTGELFF. For the CDR3, the DNA is TGTGCCACCAGCAGAGCGCGGGGGCAGACCGGGGAGCTGTTTTTT.